This passage covers 9 T cell receptor beta chains from one sample sequenced in a study of lymphopenia after photon versus proton radiotherapy (dated by TCRdb to the late 2010s). The protocol used for the library was the immunoSEQ multiplex PCR assay. The source is immuneACCESS, and TCRdb retained only in-frame sequences with V and J called. Part of the clones is not carried over; for the studies checked, unresolved V genes explain less than half of this, and the remainder is unexplained. The sample has several thousand clones on record, 80% to 95% of them singletons. The ten largest account for more than 9.5% of the sample. Sequenced here: peripheral blood, sampled from a patient treated with photon-based radiotherapy. The receptor source for this set is a man aged 55 to 70 with cholangiocarcinoma.

The J gene is TRBJ1-5, the V gene TRBV10-3, with TRBD1 identical over 9 bases. Germline V gives CDR1 ENHRY, CDR2 SYGVKD. The trim removed 4 bases at V and 3 bases at J, leaving 10 bases unmatched. There are 17 residues in the CDR3. The CDR3 loop is CAISAGTGRGYNQPQHF. DNA of the CDR3: TGTGCCATCAGTGCCGGGACAGGGAGGGGGTACAATCAGCCCCAGCATTTT.

The chain uses TRBV27 and TRBJ1-1, with unresolved D. Trimming took off 2 bases at V and 4 bases at J, with 8 bases between the two ends. CDR1 is MNHEY and CDR2 is SMNVEV in the germline V gene (reference sequence). There are 13 residues in the CDR3. The CDR3 loop is CASSLLTGTEAFF. The CDR3 nucleotides are TGTGCCAGCAGTTTACTCACGGGCACTGAAGCTTTCTTT.

V usage is TRBV7-8 and J usage is TRBJ2-2, with 10 bases aligning to TRBD2. Per the germline V gene, CDR1 is SGHVS and CDR2 is FQNEAQ. The CDR3 has 17 amino acids. The V gene end was trimmed by 0 bases and the J gene end by 12 bases; junction bases not matched to a gene: 13. The CDR3 sequence is CASSLASAGGKGGKLFF. The CDR3 nucleotides read TGTGCCAGCAGCTTAGCATCAGCGGGGGGGAAAGGAGGGAAGCTGTTTTTT.

This clone was seen more than once but under ten times. V usage is TRBV29-1 and J usage is TRBJ2-5; D not certain. This CDR3 comprises 14 residues. In germline, CDR1 is SQVTM, CDR2 ANQGSEA. V was cut by 2 bases and J by 2 bases, with 12 bases left in between. CDR3: CSVEKGGIQETQYF. The CDR3 DNA reads TGCAGCGTTGAAAAGGGTGGTATACAAGAGACCCAGTACTTC. The whole variable domain, filled in from reference TRBV29-1 and TRBJ2-5, reads SAVISQKPSRDICQRGTSLTIQCQVDSQVTMMFWYRQQPGQSLTLIATANQGSEATYESGFVIDKFPISRPNLTFSTLTVSNMSPEDSSIYLCSVEKGGIQETQYFGPGTRLLVL.

The chain uses TRBV19 and TRBJ2-7; D possibly corresponds to TRBD1 (6 bases). Trimming removed 3 bases at V and 2 bases at J, with 11 bases between. The CDR3 covers 14 residues. CDR1 is LNHDA, CDR2 SQIVND, per germline (reference sequence). The CDR3, as DNA: TGTGCCAGTAGTATGGGGGCTACCCCCTACGAGCAGTACTTC. It specifies CASSMGATPYEQYF.

This rearrangement joins TRBV5-4 to TRBJ2-5; TRBD1 matches 9 bases. Germline V lookup: CDR1 SGHNT, CDR2 YYREEE (reference sequence). This CDR3 is built from 16 residues. The trim removed 1 base at V and 2 bases at J, leaving 6 bases unmatched. This CDR3 is CASSLRDRVGQETQYF. As DNA, the CDR3 is TGTGCCAGCAGCTTGAGGGACAGGGTAGGTCAAGAGACCCAGTACTTC.

This sequence joins TRBV10-2 and TRBJ2-7; 7 bases are shared with TRBD1. Germline V gene lookup returns CDR1 WSHSY and CDR2 SAAADI. This CDR3 region has 14 residues. J was trimmed by 0 bases and V by 6 bases; bases with no gene match: 5. CDR3 sequence (DNA): TGCGCCAGCAGACTTCAGGGGGTCTCCTACGAGCAGTACTTC. Its translation: CASRLQGVSYEQYF.

The chain links TRBV6-5 to TRBJ1-5; D is unclear. Trimming stripped 7 bases from V and 3 bases from J, with 10 bases between. The CDR3 spans 13 residues. Per the germline V gene, CDR1 is MNHEY and CDR2 is SVGAGI. The CDR3 DNA sequence: TGTGCCAGCATGGACGGCCTCAATCAGCCCCAGCATTTT. Protein: CASMDGLNQPQHF.

Regarding this clone: A junction boundary mismatches the germline segment, possibly from a read error. J is TRBJ1-1 and V is TRBV11-3; D remains unclear. Germline V gene lookup returns CDR1 SGHNT and CDR2 YENEEA. The CDR3 spans 12 residues. Here the CDR3 DNA reads TGTGCCAGCAGCTTAGATCGGGCAGCCCTGAAATGG. Protein sequence: CASSLDRAALKW.